The clone carrying this T cell receptor (beta chain) was counted many times. No antigen is known for it. The CDR3 is made up of 12 amino acids. The V end was cut by 2 bases, the J end by 8 bases, with 12 bases between. Germline V gene lookup returns CDR1 DFQATT and CDR2 SNEGSKA (reference sequence). It was RNA transcripts that yielded the amplified TCR beta CDR3 regions. During a first-round RT-PCR of the TCR CDR3, the HTBI primer set was used. A single record per CDR3 protein comes from TCRdb applying MiXCR to the multiplex PCR reads. Of approximately 590,000 distinct CDR3 sequences listed, 15% to 17% were seen once; the top ten hold around 7.8%. The data stem from a study of T cells in Graves' hyperthyroidism and ophthalmopathy. Study results and caveats: The model anticipated ophthalmopathy a median about six months pre-onset.

Patients were excluded for uncontrolled infection, other autoimmune disease, pregnancy or lactation. The specimen sequenced was blood. This receptor was obtained from a woman in her twenties or thirties with Graves' hyperthyroidism. The V and J genes are TRBV20-1 and TRBJ1-2; D may be TRBD1 (6 bases). The CDR3 here is CSARFGGLGYTF. Here the CDR3 DNA reads TGCAGTGCTAGATTTGGGGGCCTGGGCTACACCTTC.